The 8 T cell receptor beta chains given below trace back to one sample, sequenced in a study of blood T cell repertoires in COVID-19. Data came from immunoSEQ multiplex PCR; TCRdb stores just in-frame clones and leaves some out. The sample records roughly 160,000 clones, roughly nine tenths being singletons. What was sequenced was peripheral blood. The receptors were gathered from a man between 18 and 29 years old with acute or convalescent COVID-19.

The CDR3 nucleotides are TGTGCCAGCAGCCGCAGGTCGGAGACCCAGTACTTC. As protein: CASSRRSETQYF. The chain carries TRBV7-2 and TRBJ2-5; D is unclear. Deletions cut 5 bases from V and 5 bases from J, with 9 bases between. The V gene's germline CDR1 is SGHTA and CDR2 FQGNSA. CDR3 length equals 12 residues.

The genes are TRBV10-3 and TRBJ2-3, with TRBD2 matching 7 bases. The CDR3 is made up of 15 amino acids. The junction had 4 bases not matched to a gene; V was cut back by 4 bases and J by 0 bases. Germline V gene lookup returns CDR1 ENHRY and CDR2 SYGVKD. CDR3 protein: CAISAWRGSTDTQYF. CDR3 DNA sequence: TGTGCCATCAGTGCGTGGCGGGGGAGCACAGATACGCAGTATTTT.

The chain combines TRBV14 with TRBJ1-1; 11 bases line up with TRBD1. V dropped 5 bases and J dropped 2; count of bases not matched to a gene: 4. CDR1 is SGHDN and CDR2 is FVKESK in the germline V gene. The CDR3 is 15 amino acids. CDR3 coding DNA: TGTGCCAGCAGCTTTTGGACAGGGGGCAACACTGAAGCTTTCTTT. It encodes CASSFWTGGNTEAFF.

This chain uses TRBV5-3 with TRBJ2-5; 10 bases line up with TRBD2. TRBV5-3 is known as an ORF, though its function is uncertain. The CDR3 spans 17 residues. The trim removed 4 bases at V and 5 bases at J, leaving 14 bases unmatched. For the CDR3, the DNA is TGTGCCAGAAGCATGATCACTAGCGGGGAATCTCTGGAGACCCAGTACTTC. It yields the protein CARSMITSGESLETQYF.

The gene calls are TRBV4-1 and TRBJ1-4; a weak D match, TRBD1 (6 bases). The CDR3 runs to 16 residues. Germline CDR1 reads MGHRA; CDR2 reads YSYEKL. V lost 7 bases, J lost 0 bases, and 15 bases lay in between. The CDR3 DNA follows: TGCGCCAGCACCCCCCGACAGGATGCAACTAATGAAAAACTGTTTTTT. Its translation: CASTPRQDATNEKLFF.

This clone was observed a single time. The chain combines TRBV6-5 with TRBJ2-3; 8 bases are a match to TRBD2. V dropped 8 bases and J dropped 3; count of bases not matched to a gene: 4. The length of the CDR3 is 13 residues. The germline V gene has CDR1 MNHEY and CDR2 SVGAGI. For the CDR3, the DNA is TGTGCCAGCGGGCGGGGGGAAACAGATACGCAGTATTTT. Its protein is CASGRGETDTQYF.

V usage is TRBV5-4 and J usage is TRBJ1-5; 8 bases are shared with TRBD1. Germline V CDR1 and CDR2: SGHNT, YYREEE (reference sequence). The CDR3 totals 16 residues. J was trimmed by 3 bases and V by 5 bases; bases with no gene match: 10. The CDR3 sequence: CASRAPGQALNQPQHF. The DNA for the CDR3 is TGTGCCAGCAGAGCTCCGGGACAGGCCCTCAATCAGCCCCAGCATTTT.

This clone has just one count. The chain couples TRBV20-1 to TRBJ2-7; TRBD1 is a possible D gene (5 bases). The CDR3 is 16 amino acids. Germline V gene data show CDR1 as DFQATT and CDR2 as SNEGSKA (reference sequence). V was pared by 3 bases and J by 0 bases, with 18 bases between. The CDR3: CSASRGPASSSYEQYV. CDR3 bases: TGCAGTGCTAGTAGGGGTCCAGCTTCAAGCTCCTACGAGCAGTACGTC.